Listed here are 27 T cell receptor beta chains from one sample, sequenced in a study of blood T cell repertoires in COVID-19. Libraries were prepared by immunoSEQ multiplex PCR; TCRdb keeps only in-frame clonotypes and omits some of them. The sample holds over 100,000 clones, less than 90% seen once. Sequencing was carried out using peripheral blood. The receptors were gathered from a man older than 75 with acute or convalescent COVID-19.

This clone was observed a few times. The CDR3 spells CASTWRAYNSPLHF. The CDR3 DNA reads as TGTGCCAGCACCTGGAGAGCCTATAATTCACCCCTCCACTTT. The chain combines TRBV3-1 (or the pseudogene TRBV3-2) with TRBJ1-6; D is uncertain. Germline CDR1 is LGHDT and CDR2 is YNNKEL (reference sequence). V dropped 7 bases and J dropped 2 bases, with 9 bases sitting between them. The CDR3 consists of 14 residues.

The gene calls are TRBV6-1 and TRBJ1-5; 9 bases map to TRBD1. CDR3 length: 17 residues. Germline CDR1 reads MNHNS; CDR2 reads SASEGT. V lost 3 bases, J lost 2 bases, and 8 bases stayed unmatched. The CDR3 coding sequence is TGTGCCAGCAGTGATAGGGGGACAGGGATACGCAATCAGCCCCAGCATTTT. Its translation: CASSDRGTGIRNQPQHF.

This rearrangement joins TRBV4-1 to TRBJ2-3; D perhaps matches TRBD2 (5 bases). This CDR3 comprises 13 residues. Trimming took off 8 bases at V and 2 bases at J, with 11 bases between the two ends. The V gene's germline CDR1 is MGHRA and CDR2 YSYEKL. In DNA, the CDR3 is TGCGCCAGCGGAGGACTGAACACAGATACGCAGTATTTT. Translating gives CASGGLNTDTQYF.

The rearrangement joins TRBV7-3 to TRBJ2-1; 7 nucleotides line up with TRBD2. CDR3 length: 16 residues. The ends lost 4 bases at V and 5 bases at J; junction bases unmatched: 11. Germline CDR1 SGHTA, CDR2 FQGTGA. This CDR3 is CASSSKTGLINNEQFF. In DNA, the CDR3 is TGTGCCAGCAGCTCGAAAACGGGACTAATAAACAATGAGCAGTTCTTC.

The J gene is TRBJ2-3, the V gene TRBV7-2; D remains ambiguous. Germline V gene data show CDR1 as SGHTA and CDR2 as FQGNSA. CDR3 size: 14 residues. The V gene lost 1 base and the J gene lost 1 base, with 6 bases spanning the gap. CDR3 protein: CASSLDSGTDTQYF. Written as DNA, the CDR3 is TGTGCCAGCAGCTTAGATTCAGGCACAGATACGCAGTATTTT. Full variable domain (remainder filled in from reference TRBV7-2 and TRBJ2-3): GAGVSQSPSNKVTEKGKDVELRCDPISGHTALYWYRQSLGQGLEFLIYFQGNSAPDKSGLPSDRFSAERTGGSVSTLTIQRTQQEDSAVYLCASSLDSGTDTQYFGPGTRLTVL.

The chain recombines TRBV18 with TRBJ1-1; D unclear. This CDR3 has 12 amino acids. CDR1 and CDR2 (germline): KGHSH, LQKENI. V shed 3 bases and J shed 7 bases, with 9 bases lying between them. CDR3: CASSPRDGEAFF. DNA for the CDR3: TGTGCCAGCTCACCCCGGGATGGTGAAGCTTTCTTT.

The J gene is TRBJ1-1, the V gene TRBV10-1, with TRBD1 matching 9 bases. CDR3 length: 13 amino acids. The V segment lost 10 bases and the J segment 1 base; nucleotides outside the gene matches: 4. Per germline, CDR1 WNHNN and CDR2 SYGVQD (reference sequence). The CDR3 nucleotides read TGCGCCACACAGGGACAGGGGAACACTGAAGCTTTCTTT. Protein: CATQGQGNTEAFF.

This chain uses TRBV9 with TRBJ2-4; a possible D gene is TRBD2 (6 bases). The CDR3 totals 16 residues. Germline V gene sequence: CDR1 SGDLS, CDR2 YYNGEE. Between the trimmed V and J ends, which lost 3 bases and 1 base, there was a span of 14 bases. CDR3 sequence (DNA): TGTGCCAGCAGCGAGAGCCCGGGACTGGCCAAAAACATTCAGTACTTC. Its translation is CASSESPGLAKNIQYF.

This CDR3 reads CASSIGPSIADTQYF. CDR3 sequence (DNA): TGTGCCAGTAGTATAGGGCCTAGCATTGCAGATACGCAGTATTTT. The chain has TRBV19 and TRBJ2-3; weak D call: TRBD2 (5 bases). The CDR3 consists of 15 residues. Germline values: CDR1 LNHDA, CDR2 SQIVND (reference sequence). V lost 1 base, J lost 4 bases, and 12 bases lay in between.

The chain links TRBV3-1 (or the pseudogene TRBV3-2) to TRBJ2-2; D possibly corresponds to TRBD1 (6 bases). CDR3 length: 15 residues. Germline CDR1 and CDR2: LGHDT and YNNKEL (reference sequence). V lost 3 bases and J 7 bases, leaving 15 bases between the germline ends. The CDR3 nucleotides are TGTGCCAGCAGCCAGGGCCTACAGGGTATCGGGGAGCTGTTTTTT. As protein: CASSQGLQGIGELFF.

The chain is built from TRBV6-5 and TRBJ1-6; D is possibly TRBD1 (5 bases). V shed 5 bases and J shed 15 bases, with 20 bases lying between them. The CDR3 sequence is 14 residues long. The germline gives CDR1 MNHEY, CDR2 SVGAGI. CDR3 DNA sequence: TGTGCCAGCAGTCCCTCCCTGACGGGAGGGGTCCTCCACTTT. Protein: CASSPSLTGGVLHF.

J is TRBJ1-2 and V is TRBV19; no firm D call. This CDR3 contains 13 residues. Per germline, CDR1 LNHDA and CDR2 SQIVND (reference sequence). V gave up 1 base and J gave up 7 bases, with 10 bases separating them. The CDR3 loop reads CASSIGESGGYTF. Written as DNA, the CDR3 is TGTGCCAGTAGTATAGGGGAGTCCGGTGGCTACACCTTC.

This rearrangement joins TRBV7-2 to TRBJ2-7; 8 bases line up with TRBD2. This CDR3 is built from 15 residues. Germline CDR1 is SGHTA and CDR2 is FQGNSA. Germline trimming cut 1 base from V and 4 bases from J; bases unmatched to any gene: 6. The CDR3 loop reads CASSLGTGGGYEQYF. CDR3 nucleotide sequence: TGTGCCAGCAGCTTAGGAACGGGAGGGGGGTACGAGCAGTACTTC.

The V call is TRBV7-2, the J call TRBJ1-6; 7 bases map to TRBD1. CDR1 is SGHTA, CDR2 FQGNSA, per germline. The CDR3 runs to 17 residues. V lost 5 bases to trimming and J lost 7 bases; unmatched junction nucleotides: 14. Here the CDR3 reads CASSHRRGRKGNSPLHF. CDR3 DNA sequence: TGTGCCAGCAGCCACCGGAGGGGGCGCAAGGGCAATTCACCCCTCCACTTT. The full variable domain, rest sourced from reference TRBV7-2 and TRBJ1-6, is GAGVSQSPSNKVTEKGKDVELRCDPISGHTALYWYRQSLGQGLEFLIYFQGNSAPDKSGLPSDRFSAERTGGSVSTLTIQRTQQEDSAVYLCASSHRRGRKGNSPLHFGNGTRLTVT.

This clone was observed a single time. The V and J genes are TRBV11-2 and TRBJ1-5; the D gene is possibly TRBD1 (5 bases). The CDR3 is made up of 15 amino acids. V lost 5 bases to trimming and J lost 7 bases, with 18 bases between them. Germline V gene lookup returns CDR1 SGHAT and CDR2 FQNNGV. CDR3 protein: CASSQGTGPGQPQHF. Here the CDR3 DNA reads TGTGCCAGCAGCCAAGGGACTGGGCCGGGGCAGCCCCAGCATTTT.

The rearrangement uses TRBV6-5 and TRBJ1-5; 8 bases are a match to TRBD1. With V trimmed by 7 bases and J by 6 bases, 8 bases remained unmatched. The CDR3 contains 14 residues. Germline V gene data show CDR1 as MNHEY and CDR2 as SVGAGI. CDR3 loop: CASIWSGGTQPQHF. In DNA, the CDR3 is TGTGCCAGCATTTGGTCAGGGGGCACTCAGCCCCAGCATTTT.

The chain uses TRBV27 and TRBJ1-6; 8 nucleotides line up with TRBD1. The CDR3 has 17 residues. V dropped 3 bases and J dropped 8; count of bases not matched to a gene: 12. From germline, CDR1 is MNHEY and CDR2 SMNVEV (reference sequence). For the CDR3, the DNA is TGTGCCAGCAGTTTCCGTGTGATAACAGGGGGGGATTCACCCCTCCACTTT. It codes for CASSFRVITGGDSPLHF.

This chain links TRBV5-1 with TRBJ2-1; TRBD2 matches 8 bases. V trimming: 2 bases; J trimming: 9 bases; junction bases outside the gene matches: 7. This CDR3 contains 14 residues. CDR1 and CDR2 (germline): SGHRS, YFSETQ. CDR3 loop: CASSLRSGGLEQFF. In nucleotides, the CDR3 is TGCGCCAGCAGCTTAAGGTCGGGGGGGCTTGAGCAGTTCTTC. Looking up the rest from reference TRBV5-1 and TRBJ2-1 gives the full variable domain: KAGVTQTPRYLIKTRGQQVTLSCSPISGHRSVSWYQQTPGQGLQFLFEYFSETQRNKGNFPGRFSGRQFSNSRSEMNVSTLELGDSALYLCASSLRSGGLEQFFGPGTRLTVL.

The CDR3 sequence: CASSLTSGGVTGELFF. The CDR3 DNA is TGTGCCAGCAGCTTGACTAGCGGGGGTGTCACCGGGGAGCTGTTTTTT. This sequence joins TRBV7-2 and TRBJ2-2; 12 nucleotides match TRBD2. The J segment lost 4 bases and the V segment lost 3 bases, leaving 3 bases of the junction unmatched. From germline, CDR1 is SGHTA and CDR2 FQGNSA. The CDR3 spans 16 residues. Based on the CDR3 plus reference TRBV7-2 and TRBJ2-2, the full variable domain is GAGVSQSPSNKVTEKGKDVELRCDPISGHTALYWYRQSLGQGLEFLIYFQGNSAPDKSGLPSDRFSAERTGGSVSTLTIQRTQQEDSAVYLCASSLTSGGVTGELFFGEGSRLTVL.

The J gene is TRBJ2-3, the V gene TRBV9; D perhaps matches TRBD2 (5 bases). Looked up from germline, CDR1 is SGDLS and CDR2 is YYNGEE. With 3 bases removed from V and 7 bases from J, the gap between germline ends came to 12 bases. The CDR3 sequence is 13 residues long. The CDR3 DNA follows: TGTGCCAGCAGCGCACCGGGAAGGTATACGCAGTATTTT. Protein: CASSAPGRYTQYF.

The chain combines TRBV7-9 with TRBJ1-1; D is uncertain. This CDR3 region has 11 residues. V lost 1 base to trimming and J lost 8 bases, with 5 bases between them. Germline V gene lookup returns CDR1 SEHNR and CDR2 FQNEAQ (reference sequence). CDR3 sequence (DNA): TGTGCCAGCAGCTTAGACTTCGAAGCTTTCTTT. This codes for CASSLDFEAFF.

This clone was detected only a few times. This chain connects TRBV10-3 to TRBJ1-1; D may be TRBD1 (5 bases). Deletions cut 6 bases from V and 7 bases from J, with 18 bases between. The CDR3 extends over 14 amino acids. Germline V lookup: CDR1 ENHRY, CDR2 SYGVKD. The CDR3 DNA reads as TGTGCCATCAGGGTGGACAAGATCGATGGTGAAGCTTTCTTT. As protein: CAIRVDKIDGEAFF.

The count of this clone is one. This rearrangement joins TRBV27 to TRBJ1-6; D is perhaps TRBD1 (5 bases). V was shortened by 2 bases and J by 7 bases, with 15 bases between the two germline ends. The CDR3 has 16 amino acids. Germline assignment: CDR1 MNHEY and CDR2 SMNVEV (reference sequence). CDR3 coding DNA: TGTGCCAGCAGTTTAGGGGGGACGGGGACCAATTCACCCCTCCACTTT. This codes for CASSLGGTGTNSPLHF.

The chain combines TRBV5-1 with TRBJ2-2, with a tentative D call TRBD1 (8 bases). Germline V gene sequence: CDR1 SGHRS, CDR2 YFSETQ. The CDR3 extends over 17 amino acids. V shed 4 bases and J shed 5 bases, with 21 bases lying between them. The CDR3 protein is CASSISGQGGLTGELFF. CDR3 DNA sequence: TGCGCCAGCAGCATTAGCGGACAGGGAGGGCTTACCGGGGAGCTGTTTTTT.

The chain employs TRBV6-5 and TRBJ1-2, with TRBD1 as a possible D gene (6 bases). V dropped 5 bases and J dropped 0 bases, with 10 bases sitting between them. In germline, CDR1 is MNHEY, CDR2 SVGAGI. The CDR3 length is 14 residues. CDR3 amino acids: CASSRTVTNYGYTF. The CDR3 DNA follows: TGTGCCAGCAGTAGGACAGTTACTAACTATGGCTACACCTTC.

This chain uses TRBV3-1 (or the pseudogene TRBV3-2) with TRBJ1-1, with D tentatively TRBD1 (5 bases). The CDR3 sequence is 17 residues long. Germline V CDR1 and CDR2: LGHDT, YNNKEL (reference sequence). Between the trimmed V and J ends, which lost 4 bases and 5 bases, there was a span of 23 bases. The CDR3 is CASSPIGWDGEGTEAFF. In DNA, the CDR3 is TGTGCCAGCAGCCCGATAGGATGGGACGGGGAGGGTACTGAAGCTTTCTTT.

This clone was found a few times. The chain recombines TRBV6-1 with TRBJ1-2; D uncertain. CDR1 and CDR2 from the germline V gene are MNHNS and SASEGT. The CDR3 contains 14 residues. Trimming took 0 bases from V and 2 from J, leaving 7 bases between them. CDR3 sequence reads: CASSEATRNYGYTF. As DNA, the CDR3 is TGTGCCAGCAGTGAAGCGACACGGAACTATGGCTACACCTTC.